The clone carrying this TCR beta chain was observed many times. Antigen unknown. On the day of bone marrow donation, the related graft donor provided peripheral blood. These data belong to a study of T cells after posttransplantation cyclophosphamide. Notes on the study in general: Donor-recipient repertoire similarity was low at 1-2 months, rising over year one.

This table comes from immunoSEQ multiplex PCR, and its TCRdb copy is limited to in-frame clones, with some not included. This repertoire holds under 45,000 clones, and none appear only once. The CDR3 loop spans 15 amino acids. Germline assignment: CDR1 MNHEY and CDR2 SMNVEV (reference sequence). The ends lost 3 bases at V and 5 bases at J; junction bases unmatched: 7. The TCR comes from a man younger than 45 in good health and a related stem cell transplant donor. The chain has TRBV27 and TRBJ2-5, with TRBD1 identical over 9 bases. The material sequenced was PBMCs. The CDR3 nucleotides are TGTGCCAGCAGTTTGTACAGGGGGCCAGGGGAGACCCAGTACTTC. Translation gives CASSLYRGPGETQYF.